This T cell receptor beta chain was captured by sequencing in a study of radiation and T cells in renal cell carcinoma. This table comes from immunoSEQ multiplex PCR, and its TCRdb copy is limited to in-frame clones, with some not included. There are around 45,000 clones in the sample; 82% occur only once, and 27% lies in the top ten. The germline V gene encodes CDR1 SQVTM and CDR2 ANQGSEA. This CDR3 spans 14 amino acids. Germline trimming cut 4 bases from V and 0 bases from J; bases unmatched to any gene: 3. As for time point: blood 4 weeks post-SBRT, at nephrectomy. Stated treatment: 15 Gy SBRT to primary tumor, nephrectomy 4 weeks later. Nephrectomy followed 15 Gy stereotactic body radiation by 4 weeks. This renal cell carcinoma was of the clear cell type. This clone was recorded many times.

This sequence was found in a woman aged 70-85 years with renal cell carcinoma. This chain joins TRBV29-1 and TRBJ1-3; 7 nucleotides match TRBD1. Sequenced material: blood, taken from a patient whose treatment included radiotherapy and nephrectomy. As DNA, the CDR3 is TGCAGCGTTGTACGGGACAGCTCTGGAAACACCATATATTTT. As protein: CSVVRDSSGNTIYF.